These 32 T cell receptor beta chains originate from one sample sequenced in a study of blood T cells in healthy people across ages. Using a J-beta primer mix together with a sample-barcoded 5' primer, a second PCR was run for roughly 6 to 12 cycles. TCRdb fed the 5' RACE reads into MiXCR, producing one record per CDR3 protein. The top ten hold under 15% of the sample, which has some 1.1 million distinct CDR3 sequences, roughly two fifths seen once. The specimen sequenced was blood. The source of these receptors is a man between 18 and 35 years old in good health.

This clonotype was observed many times. The junction does not match germline at one end; this may be a read error. V gene TRBV5-1 combines with J gene TRBJ2-3, with 7 nucleotides matching TRBD1. Germline V gene sequence: CDR1 SGHRS, CDR2 YFSETQ. CDR3 length equals 14 residues. The CDR3 DNA reads as TGTGCCAGCAGCTTAGGACAGGACACAGATACGCAGTATTTT. It codes for CASSLGQDTDTQYF.

The chain recombines TRBV6-6 with TRBJ2-1; the D is unclear. The CDR3 is made up of 13 amino acids. Germline values: CDR1 MNHNY, CDR2 SVGAGI (reference sequence). The V gene lost 2 bases and the J gene lost 8 bases, with 10 bases spanning the gap. The CDR3 nucleotides are TGTGCCAGCAGTTACGTGGGGTACGATGAGCAGTTCTTC. Protein product: CASSYVGYDEQFF.

Only a few counts were recorded for this clonotype. The chain is built from TRBV12-3 or TRBV12-4 and TRBJ1-2; D perhaps matches TRBD1 (6 bases). This CDR3 spans 14 amino acids. Trimming pared 1 base from V and 7 bases from J, leaving 13 bases between. CDR3 DNA: TGTGCCAGCAGTTTAGGGCCGACAGGTGGTGGCTACACCTTC. This encodes CASSLGPTGGGYTF.

V gene TRBV4-1 combines with J gene TRBJ2-2; 9 bases match TRBD2. The V gene's germline CDR1 is MGHRA and CDR2 YSYEKL. The CDR3 contains 16 residues. With V trimmed by 1 base and J by 2 bases, 2 bases remained unmatched. As DNA, the CDR3 is TGCGCCAGCAGCCAAGGGACTAGCGTAAACACCGGGGAGCTGTTTTTT. Translating gives CASSQGTSVNTGELFF.

This clonotype was found many times. The rearrangement joins TRBV6-2 or TRBV6-3 to TRBJ1-2; no reliable D call. V was cut by 5 bases and J by 0 bases, with 10 bases left in between. CDR1 is MNHEY, CDR2 SVGEGT, per germline. This CDR3 contains 14 residues. CDR3 protein: CASSEPPPNYGYTF. As DNA, the CDR3 is TGTGCCAGCAGTGAACCACCTCCTAACTATGGCTACACCTTC.

The chain is built from TRBV9 and TRBJ2-2; 8 positions agree with TRBD1. This CDR3 has 15 amino acids. V was clipped by 5 bases and J by 0 bases; unmatched bases: 3. Germline assignment: CDR1 SGDLS and CDR2 YYNGEE. The CDR3 here is CASSAGGANTGELFF. CDR3 bases: TGTGCCAGCAGTGCAGGGGGCGCGAACACCGGGGAGCTGTTTTTT.

Points on this clonotype: Germline and junction disagree at one end, which may indicate a read error. The J gene is TRBJ2-1, the V gene TRBV7-2; TRBD2 agrees at 12 bases. CDR1 is SGHTA and CDR2 is FQGNSA in the germline V gene. The length of the CDR3 is 20 residues. CDR3 bases: TGTGCCGGCAGCTTAGCGCTAGCGGGGGGGCGAATTAATTCCTACAATGGGCAGTTCTTC. Residues: CAGSLALAGGRINSYNGQFF.

The V gene is TRBV20-1, the J gene TRBJ2-7; 7 nucleotides align to TRBD1. Germline CDR1 and CDR2: DFQATT and SNEGSKA (reference sequence). Trimming removed 0 bases from V and 8 bases from J; junction bases left unmatched: 19. This CDR3 is 17 amino acids long. The CDR3, as DNA: TGCAGTGCTAGAGATCTGGGGCACATTCCAGGGGGTAGTAAGCAGTACTTC. As protein: CSARDLGHIPGGSKQYF.

The chain has TRBV7-2 and TRBJ2-3; perhaps TRBD2 as D (6 bases). V lost 3 bases to trimming and J lost 2 bases, with 15 bases between them. The CDR3 has 16 residues. CDR1 and CDR2 (germline): SGHTA, FQGNSA. The DNA of the CDR3 is TGTGCCAGCAGCTTTCAGGGACTCTATACCACAGATACGCAGTATTTT. This sequence encodes CASSFQGLYTTDTQYF.

This clonotype was counted between two and nine times. The genes are TRBV20-1 and TRBJ1-2; D gene uncertain. V was pared by 3 bases and J by 5 bases, with 13 bases between. CDR1 DFQATT and CDR2 SNEGSKA come from the germline V gene (reference sequence). The CDR3 spans 13 residues. CDR3 amino acids: CSASGRADYGYTF. Here the CDR3 DNA reads TGCAGTGCTAGTGGTAGGGCCGATTATGGCTACACCTTC.

This chain links TRBV12-3 or TRBV12-4 with TRBJ1-2; D possibly corresponds to TRBD1 (5 bases). Trimming stripped 4 bases from V and 8 bases from J, with 20 bases between. This CDR3 region has 15 residues. The CDR3 protein is CASSSPTRQSRGYTF. CDR3 bases: TGTGCCAGCAGTTCCCCAACGCGACAGAGTCGAGGCTACACCTTC.

The chain recombines TRBV2 with TRBJ1-6; TRBD1 matches at 7 bases. Germline CDR1 reads SNHLY; CDR2 reads FYNNEI. The CDR3 spans 13 residues. V lost 9 bases and J lost 10; bases outside the gene matches: 9. The CDR3 reads CASTTGIGSPLHF. CDR3 in DNA: TGTGCCAGTACGACAGGGATAGGCTCACCCCTCCACTTT.

V and J are TRBV20-1 and TRBJ2-1; 9 bases match TRBD1. CDR3 length: 14 residues. With 1 base clipped from V and 6 bases from J, the junction kept 4 bases outside the gene matches. Looked up from germline, CDR1 is DFQATT and CDR2 is SNEGSKA (reference sequence). The DNA for the CDR3 is TGCAGTGCTAGAGTGGGACAGGGCGTCAATGAGCAGTTCTTC. Translated: CSARVGQGVNEQFF.

This clonotype appeared many times. The V call is TRBV27, the J call TRBJ1-2, with D perhaps matching TRBD1 (5 bases). The CDR3 has 13 residues. The V gene lost 4 bases and the J gene lost 2 bases, with 8 bases spanning the gap. CDR1 and CDR2 from the germline V gene are MNHEY and SMNVEV (reference sequence). CDR3 in amino acids: CASSSGLNYGYTF. The DNA of the CDR3 is TGTGCCAGCAGTTCGGGGCTAAACTATGGCTACACCTTC.

The chain recombines TRBV10-3 with TRBJ2-1, with a possible D match to TRBD2 (5 bases). Looked up from germline, CDR1 is ENHRY and CDR2 is SYGVKD. Between the trimmed V and J ends, which lost 3 bases and 4 bases, there was a span of 13 bases. The CDR3 totals 15 residues. The CDR3 loop is CAISDREGIYNEQFF. CDR3 coding DNA: TGTGCCATCAGTGACAGAGAGGGAATTTACAATGAGCAGTTCTTC.

This clonotype was seen ten or more times. This chain links TRBV25-1 with TRBJ2-1; 7 positions match TRBD1. The CDR3 length is 17 residues. Germline V gives CDR1 MGHDK, CDR2 SYGVNS. V lost 0 bases, J lost 2 bases, and 7 bases stayed unmatched. CDR3: CASSEYTRDSAYNEQFF. CDR3 DNA: TGTGCCAGCAGTGAATACACCCGGGACAGTGCCTACAATGAGCAGTTCTTC.

Concerning this clonotype itself: A much larger clone lies one base from this, so it may be a read error. This chain connects TRBV4-1 to TRBJ2-1; the D gene could be TRBD1 or TRBD2 (5 bases each). This CDR3 has 16 amino acids. In germline, CDR1 is MGHRA, CDR2 YSYEKL. Trimming shortened V by 0 bases and J by 2 bases, and 11 bases separated the two germline ends. The CDR3 DNA follows: TGCGCCAGCAGCCAAGAGGGACCAGATCCCTACAATGAGCAGTTCTTC. It specifies CASSQEGPDPYNEQFF.

The chain employs TRBV20-1 and TRBJ1-1; 9 bases agree with TRBD1. This CDR3 region has 12 residues. V lost 6 bases to trimming and J lost 8 bases; unmatched junction nucleotides: 7. Germline V lookup: CDR1 DFQATT, CDR2 SNEGSKA (reference sequence). CDR3 nucleotide sequence: TGCAGTGCCCGTACAGGGGGCGGAGAAGCTTTCTTT. Its protein product is CSARTGGGEAFF.

On this clonotype: Germline and junction disagree at one end, which may indicate a read error. The chain carries TRBV29-1 and TRBJ1-2; 8 bases agree with TRBD1. Per germline, CDR1 SQVTM and CDR2 ANQGSEA. The CDR3 length is 15 residues. The CDR3 coding sequence is TGCAGCGTTGTAAGGAGTACAGGGGGGAACTATGGCTTCACCTTC. It is translated as CSVVRSTGGNYGFTF.

This clonotype was counted between two and nine times. This chain uses TRBV28 with TRBJ2-7; D call uncertain. V was cut by 10 bases and J by 2 bases, with 15 bases left in between. This CDR3 spans 13 amino acids. In germline, CDR1 is MDHEN, CDR2 SYDVKM. The CDR3 spells CATHDSSTYEQYF. In nucleotides, the CDR3 is TGTGCCACCCATGACTCATCGACCTACGAGCAGTACTTC. Using reference TRBV28 and TRBJ2-7 for the parts outside the CDR3, the full variable domain is DVKVTQSSRYLVKRTGEKVFLECVQDMDHENMFWYRQDPGLGLRLIYFSYDVKMKEKGDIPEGYSVSREKKERFSLILESASTNQTSMYLCATHDSSTYEQYFGPGTRLTVT.

The chain couples TRBV12-3 or TRBV12-4 to TRBJ2-3, with D tentatively TRBD1 (6 bases). V lost 7 bases to trimming and J lost 3 bases, with 17 bases between them. The CDR3 has 15 amino acids. CDR3 DNA sequence: TGTGCCAGCACTGCCCCGTGGGGGCTGACAGATACGCAGTATTTT. It translates to CASTAPWGLTDTQYF.

The rearrangement uses TRBV7-3 and TRBJ1-1; perhaps TRBD1 as D (6 bases). In germline, CDR1 is SGHTA, CDR2 FQGTGA. The CDR3 runs to 15 residues. The V end was cut by 1 base, the J end by 3 bases, with 12 bases between. CDR3 sequence reads: CASSLNRVLHTEAFF. The CDR3 DNA follows: TGTGCCAGCAGCTTAAACAGGGTATTACACACTGAAGCTTTCTTT.

This clonotype has just a few counts. The J gene is TRBJ2-7, the V gene TRBV6-6; the match to TRBD1 covers 7 bases. Trimming at V came to 1 base and at J to 1 base, leaving 4 bases not matched to a gene. CDR1 is MNHNY, CDR2 SVGAGI, per germline (reference sequence). There are 15 residues in the CDR3. The CDR3 region has the DNA TGTGCCAGCAGTTACTTGACAGGGACGTCCTACGAGCAGTACTTC. As protein: CASSYLTGTSYEQYF.

The J gene is TRBJ2-3, the V gene TRBV7-3; 7 nucleotides align to TRBD2. The CDR3 is 14 amino acids. Germline CDR1 and CDR2: SGHTA and FQGTGA. The trim removed 8 bases at V and 2 bases at J, leaving 7 bases unmatched. In nucleotides, the CDR3 is TGTGCCAGCGGACTCGGGGGGACCACAGATACGCAGTATTTT. Translation gives CASGLGGTTDTQYF.

The rearrangement joins TRBV7-2 to TRBJ2-1, with D hard to call. CDR3 length: 19 residues. With 0 bases removed from V and 0 bases from J, the gap between germline ends came to 18 bases. The germline V gene has CDR1 SGHTA and CDR2 FQGNSA. The CDR3 reads CASSLAVRMELSSYNEQFF. In DNA form, the CDR3 reads TGTGCCAGCAGCTTAGCGGTGAGGATGGAATTGAGCTCCTACAATGAGCAGTTCTTC.

CDR3 coding DNA: TGTGCCAGCAGTTTATCGGTCGGGGCCATTAATTCACCCCTCCACTTT. It specifies CASSLSVGAINSPLHF. The rearrangement links TRBV27 to TRBJ1-6, with TRBD1 as a possible D gene (5 bases). Between the trimmed V and J ends, which lost 0 bases and 6 bases, there was a span of 12 bases. The germline CDR1 and CDR2 sequences are MNHEY and SMNVEV (reference sequence). This CDR3 region has 16 residues.

This chain links TRBV12-3 or TRBV12-4 with TRBJ2-7; 7 positions agree with TRBD2. The V gene end was trimmed by 6 bases and the J gene end by 0 bases; junction bases not matched to a gene: 11. The CDR3 is 16 amino acids. CDR3 in amino acids: CASSQAGFPSSYEQYF. The CDR3, as DNA: TGTGCCAGCAGCCAAGCGGGATTTCCTTCCTCCTACGAGCAGTACTTC.

Many counts were recorded for this clonotype. V and J are TRBV13 and TRBJ2-1; 8 bases agree with TRBD1. The germline gives CDR1 PRHDT, CDR2 FYEKMQ (reference sequence). The CDR3 runs to 16 residues. V gave up 6 bases and J gave up 6 bases; unmatched junction bases: 13. CDR3 in amino acids: CASSPEPGQDSNEQFF. The CDR3 DNA sequence: TGTGCCAGCAGTCCCGAGCCGGGACAGGATTCCAATGAGCAGTTCTTC.

This chain uses TRBV6-2 or TRBV6-3 with TRBJ2-1; D may correspond to TRBD1 or TRBD2 (6 bases each). The DNA end is more similar to TRBJ2-7, so the J call may be wrong. CDR3 size: 15 residues. Germline assignment: CDR1 MNHEY and CDR2 SVGEGT. The chain's CDR3 is CASSGGTKSYNEQYF. CDR3 DNA: TGTGCCAGTTCTGGGGGGACAAAGTCCTACAATGAGCAGTACTTC.

The V and J genes are TRBV15 and TRBJ1-1; D is perhaps TRBD1 (5 bases). The V gene's germline CDR1 is LNHNV and CDR2 YYDKDF (reference sequence). The CDR3 contains 15 residues. Trimming cost V 0 bases and J 0 bases, with 8 bases left between them. As DNA, the CDR3 is TGTGCCACCAGCAGAGATGGGGGGGTGAACACTGAAGCTTTCTTT. It specifies CATSRDGGVNTEAFF.

A few counts support this clonotype. The chain joins TRBV27 to TRBJ2-5; 10 bases are a match to TRBD2. The J call may be incorrect, as the DNA end agrees better with TRBJ2-7. This CDR3 comprises 14 residues. CDR1 and CDR2 from the germline V gene are MNHEY and SMNVEV (reference sequence). The CDR3 spells CASNALAGDYEQYF. Here the CDR3 DNA reads TGTGCCAGCAACGCCCTAGCGGGGGACTACGAGCAGTACTTC.

This clonotype turned up a few times. V and J are TRBV5-1 and TRBJ1-1, with D perhaps TRBD1 (5 bases). Trimming left V 4 bases short and J 0 bases short, with 10 bases between. Germline lookup yields CDR1 SGHRS and CDR2 YFSETQ. The CDR3 loop spans 14 amino acids. The CDR3 sequence: CASSTGHMNTEAFF. The CDR3 DNA follows: TGCGCCAGCAGCACCGGACACATGAACACTGAAGCTTTCTTT.